The next 7 T cell receptor beta chains were all read from a single sample in a study of cytomegalovirus exposure and HLA in healthy donors (dated by TCRdb to about 2017). The library was built by means of the immunoSEQ multiplex PCR assay. For the multiplex PCR, a mixture combining 60 forward primers for TCR Vbeta segments and 13 reverse primers for TCR Jbeta segments was used. TCRdb's version of the immuneACCESS table is confined to in-frame rearrangements and falls short of the full clone set. An unresolved V gene accounts for under half of the shortfall where checked; the remainder is of unknown origin. Recorded for this sample are 85,000 to 100,000 clones; around nine tenths of them occurred a single time. About 8.6% of the sample rests with the top ten. The sequenced sample consisted of PBMCs. The receptors were sampled from a man aged 30 to 45 in good health and CMV-seropositive.

The CDR3 DNA reads TGTGCCAGCAGGGTAGGAGGGACCGGGGAGCTGTTTTTT. This encodes CASRVGGTGELFF. The chain combines TRBV2 with TRBJ2-2, with D perhaps TRBD2 (6 bases). CDR3 length equals 13 residues. CDR1 is SNHLY and CDR2 is FYNNEI in the germline V gene. The V and J ends lost 6 bases and 5 bases respectively, with 10 bases between them.

This clone appeared a single time. The chain is built from TRBV5-1 and TRBJ2-7, with 14 nucleotides matching TRBD2. The CDR3 contains 14 residues. Germline V gene data show CDR1 as SGHRS and CDR2 as YFSETQ. J gave up 5 bases and V 4 bases, and 2 bases lay outside the gene matches. CDR3 DNA: TGCGCCAGCAGCAGGGGACTAGCGGGAGACGAGCAGTACTTC. Translating it yields CASSRGLAGDEQYF. The full variable domain, rest sourced from reference TRBV5-1 and TRBJ2-7, is KAGVTQTPRYLIKTRGQQVTLSCSPISGHRSVSWYQQTPGQGLQFLFEYFSETQRNKGNFPGRFSGRQFSNSRSEMNVSTLELGDSALYLCASSRGLAGDEQYFGPGTRLTVT.

The chain combines TRBV15 with TRBJ1-4; no reliable D call. The CDR3 length is 15 residues. Germline CDR1 LNHNV, CDR2 YYDKDF (reference sequence). The V end lost 3 bases, the J end lost 5 bases, and 13 bases lay between the germline ends. The CDR3 protein is CATSRPGSLNEKLFF. CDR3 DNA sequence: TGTGCCACCAGCAGGCCAGGAAGTCTGAATGAAAAACTGTTTTTT.

This sequence joins TRBV9 and TRBJ1-3; D unresolved. Trimming cost V 4 bases and J 4 bases, with 18 bases left between them. CDR1 and CDR2 (germline): SGDLS, YYNGEE. The CDR3 totals 16 residues. The CDR3 protein is CASSSARRAGGNTIYF. CDR3 DNA sequence: TGTGCCAGCAGCTCCGCCCGTCGGGCGGGGGGAAACACCATATATTTT.

Worth noting for this clone: A junction end diverges from the germline sequence, so it may reflect a read error. The gene calls are TRBV28 and TRBJ2-7; 10 bases match TRBD2. The V gene's germline CDR1 is MDHEN and CDR2 SYDVKM. This CDR3 has 14 amino acids. CDR3 DNA sequence: TGTGCCAGCAGTTCTCTAGCGGGAGTTAAAGGGAGGGTCTTC. Its protein product is CASSSLAGVKGRVF.

The chain recombines TRBV7-9 with TRBJ2-1; 13 bases map to TRBD2. Germline V gene sequence: CDR1 SEHNR, CDR2 FQNEAQ (reference sequence). Losses at the gene ends were 5 bases for V and 7 bases for J; bases not matched to a gene: 2. This CDR3 has 14 residues. CDR3 amino acids: CASSLTSGGNEQFF. For the CDR3, the DNA is TGTGCCAGCAGCCTGACTAGCGGGGGGAATGAGCAGTTCTTC.

V is TRBV2 and J is TRBJ2-1, with 10 bases fitting TRBD2. The trim removed 6 bases at V and 7 bases at J, leaving 9 bases unmatched. This CDR3 is 15 amino acids long. The germline V gene encodes CDR1 SNHLY and CDR2 FYNNEI. The CDR3 is CASRALAGERNEQFF. The CDR3 DNA is TGTGCCAGCAGGGCGCTAGCGGGAGAGCGAAATGAGCAGTTCTTC.